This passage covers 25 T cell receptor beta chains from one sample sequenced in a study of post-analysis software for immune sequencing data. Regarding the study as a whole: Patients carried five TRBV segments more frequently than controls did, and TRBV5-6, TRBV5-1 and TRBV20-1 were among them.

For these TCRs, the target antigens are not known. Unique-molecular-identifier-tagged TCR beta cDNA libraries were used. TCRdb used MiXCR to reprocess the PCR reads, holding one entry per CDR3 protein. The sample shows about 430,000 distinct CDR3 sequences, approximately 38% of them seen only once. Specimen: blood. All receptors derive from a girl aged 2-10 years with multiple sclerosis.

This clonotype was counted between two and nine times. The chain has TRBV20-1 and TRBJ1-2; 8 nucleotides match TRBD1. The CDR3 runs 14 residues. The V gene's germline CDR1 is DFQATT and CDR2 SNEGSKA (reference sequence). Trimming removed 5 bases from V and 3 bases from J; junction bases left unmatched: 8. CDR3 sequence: CSAVPGQDHYGYTF. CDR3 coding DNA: TGCAGTGCTGTCCCGGGACAGGATCACTATGGCTACACCTTC.

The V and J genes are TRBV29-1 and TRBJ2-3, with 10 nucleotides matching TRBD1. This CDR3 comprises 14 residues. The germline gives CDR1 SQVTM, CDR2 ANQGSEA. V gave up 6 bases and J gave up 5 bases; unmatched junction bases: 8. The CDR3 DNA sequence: TGCAGCGTGCCGACAGGGGGCGCAGGAGATACGCAGTATTTT. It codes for CSVPTGGAGDTQYF.

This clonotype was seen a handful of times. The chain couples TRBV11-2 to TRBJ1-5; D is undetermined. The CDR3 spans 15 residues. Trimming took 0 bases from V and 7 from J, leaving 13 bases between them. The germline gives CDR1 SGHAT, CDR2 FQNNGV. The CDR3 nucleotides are TGTGCCAGCAGCTTAGAGAGGACCGCACGACAGCCCCAGCATTTT. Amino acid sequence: CASSLERTARQPQHF.

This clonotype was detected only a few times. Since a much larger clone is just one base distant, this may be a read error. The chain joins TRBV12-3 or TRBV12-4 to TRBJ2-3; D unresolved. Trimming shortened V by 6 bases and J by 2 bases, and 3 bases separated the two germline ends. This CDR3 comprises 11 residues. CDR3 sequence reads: CASRFTDTQYF. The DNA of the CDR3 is TGTGCCAGCAGGTTCACAGATACGCAGTATTTT.

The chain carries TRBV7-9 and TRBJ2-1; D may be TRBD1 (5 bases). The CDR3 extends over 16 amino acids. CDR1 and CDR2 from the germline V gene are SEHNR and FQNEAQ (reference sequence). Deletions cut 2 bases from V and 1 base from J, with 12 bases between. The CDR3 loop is CASSLRGVGSYNEQFF. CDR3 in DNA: TGTGCCAGCAGCTTAAGGGGCGTGGGGTCCTACAATGAGCAGTTCTTC.

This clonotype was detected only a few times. Here the CDR3 reads CASSPRQGAGSPLHF. The CDR3 region has the DNA TGTGCCAGCAGCCCTAGACAGGGGGCTGGATCACCCCTCCACTTT. The V call is TRBV7-2, the J call TRBJ1-6; 10 bases map to TRBD1. The CDR3 is made up of 15 amino acids. Losses at the gene ends were 5 bases for V and 10 bases for J; bases not matched to a gene: 8. Germline V lookup: CDR1 SGHTA, CDR2 FQGNSA.

The chain's CDR3 is CASSQVRLAGTNEQFF. Written as DNA, the CDR3 is TGCGCCAGCAGCCAAGTACGACTAGCGGGCACTAATGAGCAGTTCTTC. V usage is TRBV4-1 and J usage is TRBJ2-1; 10 bases map to TRBD2. Germline assignment: CDR1 MGHRA and CDR2 YSYEKL. The CDR3 is 16 residues long. V lost 1 base, J lost 7 bases, and 7 bases stayed unmatched.

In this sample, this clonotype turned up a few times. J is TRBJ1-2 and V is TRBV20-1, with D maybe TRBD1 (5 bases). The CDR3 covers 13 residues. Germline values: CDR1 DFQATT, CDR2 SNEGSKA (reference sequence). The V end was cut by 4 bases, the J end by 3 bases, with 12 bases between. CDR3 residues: CSAIETGDYGYTF. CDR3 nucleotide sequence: TGCAGTGCTATAGAGACGGGGGACTATGGCTACACCTTC.

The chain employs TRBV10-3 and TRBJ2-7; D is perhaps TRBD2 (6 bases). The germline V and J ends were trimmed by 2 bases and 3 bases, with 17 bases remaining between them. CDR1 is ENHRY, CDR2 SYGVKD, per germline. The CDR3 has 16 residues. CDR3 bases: TGTGCCATCAGTGAGCCACCGTGGATGGGGGGCTACGAGCAGTACTTC. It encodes CAISEPPWMGGYEQYF.

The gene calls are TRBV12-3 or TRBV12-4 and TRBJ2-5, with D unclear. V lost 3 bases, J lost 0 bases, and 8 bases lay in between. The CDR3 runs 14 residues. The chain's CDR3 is CASSLASNQETQYF. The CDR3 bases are TGTGCCAGCAGTTTGGCCAGCAACCAAGAGACCCAGTACTTC.

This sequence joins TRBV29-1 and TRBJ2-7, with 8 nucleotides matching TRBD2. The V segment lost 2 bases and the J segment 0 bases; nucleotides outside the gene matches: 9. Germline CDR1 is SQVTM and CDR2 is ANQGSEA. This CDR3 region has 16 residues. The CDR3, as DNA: TGCAGCGTTGAAATGGCGGGGGGCCTAAACTCCTACGAGCAGTACTTC. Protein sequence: CSVEMAGGLNSYEQYF.

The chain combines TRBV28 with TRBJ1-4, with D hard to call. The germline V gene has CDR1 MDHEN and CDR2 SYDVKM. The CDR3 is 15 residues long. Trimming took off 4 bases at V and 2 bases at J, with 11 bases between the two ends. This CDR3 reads CASSSQQITNEKLFF. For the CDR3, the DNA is TGTGCCAGCAGTTCCCAACAGATCACTAATGAAAAACTGTTTTTT.

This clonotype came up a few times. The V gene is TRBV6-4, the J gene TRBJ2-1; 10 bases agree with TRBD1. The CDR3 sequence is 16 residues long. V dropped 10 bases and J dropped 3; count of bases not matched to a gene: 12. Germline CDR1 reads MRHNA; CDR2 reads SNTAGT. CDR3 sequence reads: CAIIVAGTGDYNEQFF. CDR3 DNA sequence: TGTGCCATCATAGTTGCCGGGACAGGGGACTACAATGAGCAGTTCTTC.

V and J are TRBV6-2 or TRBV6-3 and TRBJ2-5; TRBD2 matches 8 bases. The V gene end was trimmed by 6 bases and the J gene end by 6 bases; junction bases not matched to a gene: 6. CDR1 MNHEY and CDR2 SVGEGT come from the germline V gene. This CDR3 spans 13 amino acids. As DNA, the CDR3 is TGTGCCAGCAGGACCGGGGGGGGCCAGACCCAGTACTTC. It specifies CASRTGGGQTQYF.

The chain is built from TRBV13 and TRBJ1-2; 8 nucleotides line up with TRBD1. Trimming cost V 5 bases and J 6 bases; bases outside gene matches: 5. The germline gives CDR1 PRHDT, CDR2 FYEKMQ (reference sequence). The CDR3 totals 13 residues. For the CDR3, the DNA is TGTGCCAGCAGCCGGGACAGGCTGAATGGCTACACCTTC. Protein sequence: CASSRDRLNGYTF.

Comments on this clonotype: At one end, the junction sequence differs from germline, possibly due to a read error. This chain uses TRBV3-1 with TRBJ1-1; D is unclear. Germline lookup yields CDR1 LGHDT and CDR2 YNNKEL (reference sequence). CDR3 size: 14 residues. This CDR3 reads CTSSQYPYMTEAFF. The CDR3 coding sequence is TGTACCAGCAGCCAATATCCTTATATGACTGAAGCTTTCTTT.

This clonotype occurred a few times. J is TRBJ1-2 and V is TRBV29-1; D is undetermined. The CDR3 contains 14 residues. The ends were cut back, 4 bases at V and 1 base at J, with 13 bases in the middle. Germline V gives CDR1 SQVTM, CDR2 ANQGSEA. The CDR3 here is CSVGSPGDNYGYTF. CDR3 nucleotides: TGCAGCGTTGGCAGCCCTGGGGATAACTATGGCTACACCTTC.

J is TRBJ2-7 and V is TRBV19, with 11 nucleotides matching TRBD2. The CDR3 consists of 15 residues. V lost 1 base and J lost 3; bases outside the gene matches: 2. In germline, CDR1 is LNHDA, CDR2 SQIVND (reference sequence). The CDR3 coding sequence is TGTGCCAGTAGTATAGCTAGCGGGGGGAACTACGAGCAGTACTTC. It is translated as CASSIASGGNYEQYF.

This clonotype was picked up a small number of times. The CDR3 DNA sequence: TGTGCCAGCAGGTCCGGGACTAGCGGGTTTTACGAGCAGTACTTC. Amino acids: CASRSGTSGFYEQYF. This chain uses TRBV6-2 or TRBV6-3 with TRBJ2-5; 12 nucleotides match TRBD2. The DNA end favors TRBJ2-7, so the J call may be wrong. The CDR3 contains 15 residues. From germline, CDR1 is MNHEY and CDR2 SVGEGT.

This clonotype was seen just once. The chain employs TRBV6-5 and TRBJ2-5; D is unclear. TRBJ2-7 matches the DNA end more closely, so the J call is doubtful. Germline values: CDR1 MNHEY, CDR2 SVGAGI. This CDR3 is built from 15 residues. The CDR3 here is CASSYSENGAYEQYF. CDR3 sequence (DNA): TGTGCCAGCAGTTACTCCGAAAACGGAGCCTACGAGCAGTACTTC.

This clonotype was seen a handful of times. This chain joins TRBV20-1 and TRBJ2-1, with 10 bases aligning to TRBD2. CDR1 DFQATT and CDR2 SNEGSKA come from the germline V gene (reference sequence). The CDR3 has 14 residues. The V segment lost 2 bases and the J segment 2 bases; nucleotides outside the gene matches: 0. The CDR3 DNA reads TGCAGTGCTAGACTAGCGGGGGCCTACAATGAGCAGTTCTTC. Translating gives CSARLAGAYNEQFF.

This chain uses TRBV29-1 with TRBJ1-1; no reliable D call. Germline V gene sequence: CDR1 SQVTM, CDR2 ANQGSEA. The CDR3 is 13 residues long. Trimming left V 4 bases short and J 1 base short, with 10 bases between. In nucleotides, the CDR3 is TGCAGCGTTGTGATGGCTCAGAACACTGAAGCTTTCTTT. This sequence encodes CSVVMAQNTEAFF.

As DNA, the CDR3 is TGTGCCAGCAACCGACAGCGATGGTATGGCTACACCTTC. This translates into CASNRQRWYGYTF. The rearrangement links TRBV28 to TRBJ1-2; D might be TRBD1 (5 bases). The germline V gene encodes CDR1 MDHEN and CDR2 SYDVKM. V was clipped by 7 bases and J by 5 bases, with 14 bases between them. The CDR3 spans 13 residues.

CDR3 DNA sequence: TGCAGTGCTAGAGATCATGGCCAATCCTACAATGAGCAGTTCTTC. Translated, it gives CSARDHGQSYNEQFF. The chain has TRBV20-1 and TRBJ2-1; D is undetermined. The CDR3 length is 15 residues. V lost 0 bases, J lost 1 base, and 10 bases lay in between. CDR1 and CDR2 (germline): DFQATT, SNEGSKA (reference sequence).

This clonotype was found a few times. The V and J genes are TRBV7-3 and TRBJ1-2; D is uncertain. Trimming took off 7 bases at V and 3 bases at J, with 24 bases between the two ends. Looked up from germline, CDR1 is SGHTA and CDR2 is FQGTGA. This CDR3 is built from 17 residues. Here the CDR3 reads CASTLNGPESLHYGYTF. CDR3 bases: TGTGCCAGCACCCTTAACGGTCCTGAATCACTGCACTATGGCTACACCTTC.